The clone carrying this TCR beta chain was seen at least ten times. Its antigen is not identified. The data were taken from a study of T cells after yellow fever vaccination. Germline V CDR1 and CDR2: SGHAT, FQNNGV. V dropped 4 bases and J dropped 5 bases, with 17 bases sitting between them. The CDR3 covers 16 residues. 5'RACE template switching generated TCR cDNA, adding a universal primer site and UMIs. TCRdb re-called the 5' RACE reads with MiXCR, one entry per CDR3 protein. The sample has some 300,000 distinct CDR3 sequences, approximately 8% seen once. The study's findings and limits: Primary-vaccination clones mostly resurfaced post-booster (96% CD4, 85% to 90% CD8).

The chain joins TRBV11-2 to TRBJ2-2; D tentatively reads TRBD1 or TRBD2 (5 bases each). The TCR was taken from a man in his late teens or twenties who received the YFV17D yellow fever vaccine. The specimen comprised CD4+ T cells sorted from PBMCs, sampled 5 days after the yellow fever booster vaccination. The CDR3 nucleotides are TGTGCCAGCAGCTCCATCTGGGGACGGAGGACCGGGGAGCTGTTTTTT. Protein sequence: CASSSIWGRRTGELFF. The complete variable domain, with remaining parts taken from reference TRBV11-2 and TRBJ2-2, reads EAGVAQSPRYKIIEKRQSVAFWCNPISGHATLYWYQQILGQGPKLLIQFQNNGVVDDSQLPKDRFSAERLKGVDSTLKIQPAKLEDSAVYLCASSSIWGRRTGELFFGEGSRLTVL.